This entry features one TCR beta chain sequence. Its target is not known. Constant-segment primers and 5'RACE yielded cDNA libraries for TCR alpha and TCR beta, each carrying sample barcodes and UMIs. TCRdb called the 5' RACE reads again in MiXCR, with one record for every CDR3 protein. Of 140,000 or so distinct CDR3 sequences listed, approximately 21% are singletons. These data originate in a study of T-cell memory formation after mild COVID-19. V dropped 2 bases and J dropped 6; count of bases not matched to a gene: 2. Per germline, CDR1 MNHEY and CDR2 SVGEGT. The CDR3 sequence is 14 residues long. Study findings and constraints: Nothing confirmed that second-wave clones peaking on day 37 were specific for SARS-CoV-2. Largely, contracting CD4+ clones fell within CM and EM, and contracting CD8+ clones within EMRA. Memory sampled before infection contained some responding clones, suggesting cross-reactive memory joined.

This chain joins TRBV6-2 or TRBV6-3 and TRBJ2-3; 10 nucleotides agree with TRBD2. The receptor's source is an adult woman who had mild COVID-19 (a few samples of this study predate the infection). Cell type and time point are not known. Material: PBMCs or a T cell subset sorted from them (not recorded which). The CDR3 coding sequence is TGTGCCAGCAGTTACCGAGCGGGAGGGGATACGCAGTATTTT. Protein: CASSYRAGGDTQYF.